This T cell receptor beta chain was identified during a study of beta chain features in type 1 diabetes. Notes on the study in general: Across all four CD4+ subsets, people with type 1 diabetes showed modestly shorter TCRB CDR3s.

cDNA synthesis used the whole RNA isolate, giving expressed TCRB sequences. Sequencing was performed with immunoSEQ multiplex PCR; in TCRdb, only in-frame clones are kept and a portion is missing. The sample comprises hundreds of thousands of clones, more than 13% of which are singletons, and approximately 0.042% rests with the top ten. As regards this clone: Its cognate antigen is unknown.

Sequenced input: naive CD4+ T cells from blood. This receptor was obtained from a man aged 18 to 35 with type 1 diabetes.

This chain's CDR3 is CASSERQRGTDTQYF. CDR3 nucleotide sequence: TGTGCCAGCAGTGAACGACAGAGGGGCACAGATACGCAGTATTTT. The V gene is TRBV6-1, the J gene TRBJ2-3; D might be TRBD1 or TRBD2, each matching 5 bases. Trimming shortened V by 2 bases and J by 1 base, and 10 bases separated the two germline ends. CDR3 length: 15 amino acids. Germline CDR1 MNHNS, CDR2 SASEGT.